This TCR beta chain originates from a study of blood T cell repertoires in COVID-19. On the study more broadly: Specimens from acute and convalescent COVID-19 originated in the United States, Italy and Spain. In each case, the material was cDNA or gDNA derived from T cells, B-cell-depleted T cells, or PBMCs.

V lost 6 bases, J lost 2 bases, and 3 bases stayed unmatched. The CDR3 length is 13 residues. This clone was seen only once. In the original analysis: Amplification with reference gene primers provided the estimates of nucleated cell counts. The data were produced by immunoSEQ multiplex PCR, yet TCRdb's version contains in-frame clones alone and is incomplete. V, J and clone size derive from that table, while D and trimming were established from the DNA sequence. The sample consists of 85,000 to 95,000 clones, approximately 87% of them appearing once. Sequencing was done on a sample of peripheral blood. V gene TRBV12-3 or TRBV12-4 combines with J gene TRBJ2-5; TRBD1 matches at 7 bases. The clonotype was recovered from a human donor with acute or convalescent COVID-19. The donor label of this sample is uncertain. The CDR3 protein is CASRPGQQETQYF. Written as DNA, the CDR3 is TGTGCCAGCAGACCGGGACAGCAAGAGACCCAGTACTTC.